Listed below are T cell receptor beta chains from one sample, sequenced in a study of response to subunit inactivated influenza vaccine. TCRdb recomputed calls from the RT-PCR reads with MiXCR, one row per CDR3 protein. Here the sample spans 290,000 or so distinct CDR3 sequences, around 20% being singletons. Sample: PBMCs from blood, taken about 20 months after vaccination. These TCRs come from a man between 50 and 70 years old who received an inactivated influenza vaccine. Each CDR3 is given with its conserved first and last residue. D genes are given only for firm matches. Some rows have no size entry. The others give once, few or many, or a class for an expanded clone.

-	TRBV6-1	TRBJ2-5	-	CASGGTAANLQETQYF	TGTGCCAGCGGGGGGACGGCCGCGAACCTCCAAGAGACCCAGTACTTC
few	TRBV5-5	TRBJ2-7	TRBD1	CASSLGTGGSEQYF	TGTGCCAGCAGCTTGGGGACAGGGGGCTCCGAGCAGTACTTC
-	TRBV4-2	TRBJ2-7	-	CASSQLFKARSYEQYF	TGTGCCAGCAGCCAACTGTTCAAGGCACGCTCCTACGAGCAGTACTTC
many	TRBV5-1	TRBJ1-1	TRBD1	CASSSGQGNAEAFF	TGCGCCAGCAGCTCGGGACAGGGAAACGCTGAAGCTTTCTTT
few	TRBV5-6	TRBJ2-1	TRBD1	CASSLDRGRGNEQFF	TGTGCCAGCAGTTTAGACAGGGGGCGTGGGAATGAGCAGTTCTTC
few	TRBV5-1	TRBJ2-2	TRBD1	CASSSQGPSTGELFF	TGCGCCAGCAGCTCACAGGGGCCCTCCACCGGGGAGCTGTTTTTT
-	TRBV11-2	TRBJ2-2	-	CASSRNPGYPQNTGELFF	TGTGCCAGCAGCCGTAATCCTGGTTACCCTCAGAACACCGGGGAGCTGTTTTTT
few	TRBV4-3	TRBJ1-4	TRBD1	CASSQGTGTDSANEKLFF	TGCGCCAGCAGCCAGGGGACAGGGACAGACTCGGCTAATGAAAAACTGTTTTTT
many	TRBV29-1	TRBJ1-1	TRBD1	CSVAGTANTEAFF	TGCAGCGTCGCCGGGACAGCAAACACTGAAGCTTTCTTT
-	TRBV20-1	TRBJ2-7	-	CSANSRDLSSYEQYF	TGCAGTGCCAATTCTCGTGATTTGAGCTCCTACGAGCAGTACTTC
few	TRBV6-4	TRBJ2-3	TRBD2	CASRTSGVSTDTQYF	TGTGCCAGCCGAACTAGCGGGGTCAGCACAGATACGCAGTATTTT
-	TRBV20-1	TRBJ2-7	-	CSAKGGFSYEQYF	TGCAGTGCTAAAGGGGGTTTCTCCTACGAGCAGTACTTC
-	TRBV20-1	TRBJ2-3	-	CSATQDTQYF	TGCAGTGCCACTCAAGATACGCAGTATTTT
many	TRBV4-1	TRBJ2-5	TRBD1	CASSPQGQGVETQYF	TGCGCCAGCAGCCCTCAAGGACAGGGGGTAGAGACCCAGTACTTC
-	TRBV20-1	TRBJ2-5	TRBD1	CSATGTGVSETQYF	TGCAGTGCGACCGGGACAGGGGTCTCAGAGACCCAGTACTTC
few	TRBV6-5	TRBJ1-2	-	CASSTVVNYGYTF	TGTGCCAGCAGTACCGTAGTCAACTATGGCTACACCTTC
-	TRBV20-1	TRBJ1-1	-	CSAHSSLNTEAFF	TGCAGTGCGCACTCCAGCTTGAACACTGAAGCTTTCTTT
few	TRBV4-2	TRBJ2-3	TRBD2	CASSQDPAGGPADTQYF	TGTGCCAGCAGCCAAGATCCAGCGGGGGGGCCGGCAGATACGCAGTATTTT
-	TRBV4-3	TRBJ1-2	TRBD1	CASSQDGWAGGMEGYTF	TGCGCCAGCAGCCAAGATGGGTGGGCAGGGGGAATGGAAGGCTACACCTTC
few	TRBV7-2	TRBJ2-5	-	CASSLGIQLQETQYF	TGTGCCAGCAGCTTAGGAATACAGCTACAAGAGACCCAGTACTTC
many	TRBV11-2	TRBJ2-7	TRBD2	CASSVGLAGVYEQYF	TGTGCCAGCAGCGTGGGACTAGCGGGAGTATACGAGCAGTACTTC
few	TRBV20-1	TRBJ1-3	TRBD1	CSATRTGLSNSGNTIYF	TGCAGTGCTACACGGACAGGGCTCTCGAACTCTGGAAACACCATATATTTT
-	TRBV11-2	TRBJ2-7	-	CASSTSDGGEQYF	TGTGCCAGCAGCACCAGTGACGGGGGCGAGCAGTACTTC
few	TRBV6-5	TRBJ2-3	-	CASSYGQGGKDTQYF	TGTGCCAGCAGTTACGGGCAGGGGGGAAAAGATACGCAGTATTTT
few	TRBV3-1	TRBJ1-5	-	CASSQEGGPGAPQHF	TGTGCCAGCAGCCAAGAGGGGGGGCCAGGGGCTCCCCAGCATTTT
-	TRBV6-5	TRBJ1-5	-	CASSYGRYSNQPQHF	TGTGCCAGCAGTTACGGCAGATATAGCAATCAGCCCCAGCATTTT
few	TRBV29-1	TRBJ2-5	TRBD2	CSARRGSGETQYF	TGCAGCGCCCGGCGGGGGTCGGGGGAGACCCAGTACTTC